These T cell receptor beta chains were read from a single sample in a study of blood T cell repertoires in COVID-19. Sequencing was performed with immunoSEQ multiplex PCR; in TCRdb, only in-frame clones are kept and a portion is missing. Here the sample spans about 190,000 clones, 85% to 90% being singletons. Sequencing was done on a sample of peripheral blood. These receptors were taken from a man aged 45-60 years with acute or convalescent COVID-19. Both conserved end residues are part of each CDR3. The D gene is left open where the match is weak. Only part of the rows carry a size: once, few, many, or a class if the clone is expanded.

TRBV27	-	TRBJ2-5	TRBD2	CASSPRGVETQYF	TGTGCCAGCAGTCCGCGGGGGGTAGAGACCCAGTACTTC
TRBV24-1	-	TRBJ2-1	TRBD2	CATSDPPGTSGSKGNEQFF	TGTGCCACCAGTGATCCGCCCGGGACTAGCGGGAGCAAGGGAAATGAGCAGTTCTTC
TRBV18	-	TRBJ2-7	TRBD2	CASSPFDGRSSYEQYF	TGTGCCAGCTCGCCCTTCGACGGGAGGAGCTCCTACGAGCAGTACTTC
TRBV7-6	-	TRBJ2-5	-	CASSSPETQYF	TGTGCCAGCAGCTCCCCGGAGACCCAGTACTTC
TRBV5-4	-	TRBJ2-5	-	CASSQLHTRDKKETQYF	TGTGCCAGCAGCCAACTACATACCCGGGACAAGAAAGAGACCCAGTACTTC
TRBV6-5	-	TRBJ1-5	TRBD1	CASRRTGFSNQPQHF	TGTGCCAGCAGGCGGACAGGGTTTAGCAATCAGCCCCAGCATTTT
TRBV11-2	-	TRBJ1-1	-	CASSLVRGDTEAFF	TGTGCCAGCAGCTTAGTTCGGGGGGACACTGAAGCTTTCTTT
TRBV7-6	once	TRBJ2-1	TRBD2	CASSFTSGSYNEQFF	TGTGCCAGCAGTTTCACTAGCGGGAGCTACAATGAGCAGTTCTTC
TRBV7-2	-	TRBJ1-3	TRBD1	CASSWKGQGTGNTIYF	TGTGCCAGCAGCTGGAAGGGACAGGGGACTGGAAACACCATATATTTT
TRBV7-9	-	TRBJ2-7	TRBD2	CASSFLWGGSYEQYF	TGTGCCAGCAGCTTTTTATGGGGGGGCTCCTACGAGCAGTACTTC
TRBV11-2	-	TRBJ2-2	TRBD1	CASSPRQGAGTGELFF	TGTGCCAGCAGCCCCCGACAGGGGGCAGGAACCGGGGAGCTGTTTTTT
TRBV10-1	once	TRBJ2-3	TRBD1	CANAWDRGSTDTQYF	TGCGCCAACGCCTGGGACAGGGGGAGCACAGATACGCAGTATTTT
TRBV6-5	-	TRBJ1-6	-	CASSYSGSLNSPLHF	TGTGCCAGCAGTTACTCCGGGAGCTTAAATTCACCCCTCCACTTT
TRBV28	-	TRBJ1-4	-	CASSWTVTNEKLFF	TGTGCCAGCAGTTGGACAGTAACTAATGAAAAACTGTTTTTT
TRBV28	-	TRBJ2-7	TRBD2	CASNKPRTSGSIIPTYEQYF	TGTGCCAGCAACAAGCCCAGGACTAGCGGGAGTATTATACCGACCTACGAGCAGTACTTC
TRBV27	-	TRBJ2-3	-	CATSRGNTDTQYF	TGTGCCACGAGCCGAGGGAACACAGATACGCAGTATTTT
TRBV27	-	TRBJ2-7	TRBD1	CASSLGTGGDEQYF	TGTGCCAGCAGTTTGGGGACAGGGGGCGACGAGCAGTACTTC
TRBV5-4	-	TRBJ1-1	-	CASSDYTGKTFF	TGTGCCAGCAGCGACTACACAGGGAAGACTTTCTTT
TRBV5-5	-	TRBJ2-1	-	CASSLGRLVNEQFF	TGTGCCAGCAGCTTGGGCAGGCTTGTGAATGAGCAGTTCTTC
TRBV9	-	TRBJ2-1	-	CASSLYNEQFF	TGTGCCAGCAGCTTATACAATGAGCAGTTCTTC
TRBV2	-	TRBJ2-5	TRBD2	CASRIAGVQETQYF	TGTGCCAGCAGAATAGCGGGAGTTCAAGAGACCCAGTACTTC
TRBV5-5	-	TRBJ1-5	TRBD1	CASSLEDRGRNQPQHF	TGTGCCAGCAGCTTGGAGGACAGGGGGCGAAATCAGCCCCAGCATTTT
TRBV6-5	-	TRBJ2-2	TRBD1	CASSYSNTGAGGELFF	TGTGCCAGCAGTTACTCGAACACAGGGGCCGGGGGGGAGCTGTTTTTT
TRBV27	-	TRBJ2-7	-	CATKTENYEQYF	TGTGCCACCAAGACGGAGAACTACGAGCAGTACTTC
TRBV7-6	-	TRBJ2-3	-	CASSRLDRLTDTQYF	TGTGCCAGCAGCCGACTGGACAGACTCACAGATACGCAGTATTTT
TRBV6-1	-	TRBJ2-7	-	CASSEAEGRRDYEQYF	TGTGCCAGCAGTGAAGCGGAGGGCCGTCGGGACTACGAGCAGTACTTC
TRBV7-9	-	TRBJ2-5	-	CASSSPSRLGGKTQYF	TGTGCCAGCAGCAGCCCCTCTAGGCTCGGTGGAAAGACCCAGTACTTC
TRBV19	-	TRBJ1-3	-	CASSPPDNQDTIYF	TGTGCCAGTAGCCCCCCGGACAACCAAGACACCATATATTTT
TRBV7-9	-	TRBJ2-2	TRBD2	CASTLTGNRGGTGELFF	TGTGCCAGCACCTTAACGGGGAATCGCGGGGGCACCGGGGAGCTGTTTTTT
TRBV10-1	-	TRBJ2-1	TRBD2	CASSELGLAGGAYNEQFF	TGCGCCAGCAGTGAGCTGGGACTAGCGGGAGGTGCCTACAATGAGCAGTTCTTC
TRBV9	-	TRBJ2-1	-	CASSGGAYNEQFF	TGTGCCAGCAGCGGGGGCGCCTACAATGAGCAGTTCTTC
TRBV5-8	-	TRBJ1-2	TRBD1	CASSSDRDYGYTF	TGTGCCAGCAGCTCGGACAGGGACTATGGCTACACCTTC
TRBV4-1	-	TRBJ1-2	-	CASSQVGGLGYGYTF	TGCGCCAGCAGCCAAGTAGGAGGGTTAGGCTATGGCTACACCTTC
TRBV3-1/TRBV3-2	-	TRBJ2-1	TRBD1	CASSQRPGTANNEQFF	TGTGCCAGCAGCCAAAGGCCCGGGACAGCGAACAATGAGCAGTTCTTC
TRBV4-2	-	TRBJ1-2	TRBD1	CASSPYSGTDGYTF	TGTGCCAGCAGCCCATACTCCGGGACAGATGGCTACACCTTC
TRBV4-3	-	TRBJ2-1	TRBD2	CASSQRTSGDNEQFF	TGCGCCAGCAGCCAGAGGACTAGCGGGGACAATGAGCAGTTCTTC
TRBV27	-	TRBJ2-5	TRBD1	CASSARTGGTTQYF	TGTGCCAGCAGTGCCAGGACAGGGGGGACGACCCAGTACTTC
TRBV7-2	-	TRBJ1-2	-	CASSLSPGIAYGYTF	TGTGCCAGCAGCTTATCACCGGGGATAGCATATGGCTACACCTTC
TRBV27	-	TRBJ1-2	TRBD1	CASSPEQGAYGYTF	TGTGCCAGCAGTCCAGAACAGGGGGCCTATGGCTACACCTTC
TRBV19	few	TRBJ1-1	TRBD1	CASRKTGVDTEAFF	TGTGCCAGTAGGAAGACAGGGGTCGACACTGAAGCTTTCTTT
TRBV28	-	TRBJ2-2	TRBD2	CASSLAGGLHRELFF	TGTGCCAGCAGTCTGGCGGGGGGCCTACACCGGGAGCTGTTTTTT